The rows below give T cell receptor beta chains drawn from one sample of a study of blood T cell repertoires in COVID-19. TCRdb keeps only in-frame clones here, not all; method: immunoSEQ multiplex PCR. Altogether around 99,000 clones are present, approximately 90% being singletons, with the ten largest covering less than 1.5%. Specimen: peripheral blood. The receptors were sampled from a human donor in a cohort sampled during active COVID-19. CDR3s include the opening cysteine and the closing phenylalanine or tryptophan. The order of the fields is J gene, CDR3 length, V gene, CDR3 protein.

TRBJ1-1 13 TRBV9 CASSVVANTEAFF
TRBJ1-3 16 TRBV2 CASSGGQRLSGNTIYF
TRBJ1-3 16 TRBV5-4 CASSLGQALSGNTIYF
TRBJ2-5 14 TRBV5-1 CASSAGTRQETQYF
TRBJ1-1 14 TRBV18 CASSEDSQPQRAFF
TRBJ2-3 17 TRBV3-1/TRBV3-2 CASSQWGKDRETDTQYF
TRBJ1-2 17 TRBV24-1 CATSESIFGTGDYGYTF
TRBJ2-5 17 TRBV6-4 CASSDSGTSGAEETQYF
TRBJ1-2 13 TRBV9 CASSLRQGGGYTF
TRBJ2-7 17 TRBV6-2/TRBV6-3 CASSPLPTSGGAYEQYF
TRBJ2-1 14 TRBV19 CASTLGGVYNEQFF
TRBJ2-6 20 TRBV19 CASSIDGTGQLSSGANVLTF
TRBJ2-7 14 TRBV5-6 CASSNPDKSYEQYF
TRBJ1-6 15 TRBV5-1 CASSPDGRVGSPLHF